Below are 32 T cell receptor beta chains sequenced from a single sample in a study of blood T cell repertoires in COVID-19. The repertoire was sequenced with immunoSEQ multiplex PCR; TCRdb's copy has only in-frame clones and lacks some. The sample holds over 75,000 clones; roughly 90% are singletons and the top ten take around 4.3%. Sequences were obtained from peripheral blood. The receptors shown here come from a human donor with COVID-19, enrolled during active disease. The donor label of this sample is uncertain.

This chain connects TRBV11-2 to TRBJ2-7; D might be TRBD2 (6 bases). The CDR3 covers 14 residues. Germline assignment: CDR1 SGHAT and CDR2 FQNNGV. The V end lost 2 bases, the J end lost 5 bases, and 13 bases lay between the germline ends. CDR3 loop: CASSLRRGPHEQYF. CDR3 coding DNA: TGTGCCAGCAGCTTACGGCGGGGACCCCACGAGCAGTACTTC. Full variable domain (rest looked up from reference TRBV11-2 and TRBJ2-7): EAGVAQSPRYKIIEKRQSVAFWCNPISGHATLYWYQQILGQGPKLLIQFQNNGVVDDSQLPKDRFSAERLKGVDSTLKIQPAKLEDSAVYLCASSLRRGPHEQYFGPGTRLTVT.

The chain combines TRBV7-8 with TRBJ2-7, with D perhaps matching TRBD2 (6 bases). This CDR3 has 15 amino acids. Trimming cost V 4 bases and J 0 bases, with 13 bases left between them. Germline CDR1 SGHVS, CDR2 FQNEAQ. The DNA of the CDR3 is TGTGCCAGCAGCTCTGAGCGGGCCAGCTCCTACGAGCAGTACTTC. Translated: CASSSERASSYEQYF.

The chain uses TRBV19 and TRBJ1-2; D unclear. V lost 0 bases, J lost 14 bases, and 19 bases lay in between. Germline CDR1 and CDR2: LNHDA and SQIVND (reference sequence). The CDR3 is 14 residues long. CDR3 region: CASSIEFRPMEWTF. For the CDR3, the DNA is TGTGCCAGTAGTATAGAATTCAGGCCTATGGAATGGACCTTC.

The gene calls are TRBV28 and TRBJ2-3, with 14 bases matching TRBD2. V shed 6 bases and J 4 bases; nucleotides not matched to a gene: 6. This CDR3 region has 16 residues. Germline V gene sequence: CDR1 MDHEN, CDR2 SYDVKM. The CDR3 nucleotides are TGTGCCAGCAGCGCAGGGACTAGCGGGGGTGCAGATACGCAGTATTTT. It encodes CASSAGTSGGADTQYF. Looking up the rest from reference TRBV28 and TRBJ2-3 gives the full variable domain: DVKVTQSSRYLVKRTGEKVFLECVQDMDHENMFWYRQDPGLGLRLIYFSYDVKMKEKGDIPEGYSVSREKKERFSLILESASTNQTSMYLCASSAGTSGGADTQYFGPGTRLTVL.

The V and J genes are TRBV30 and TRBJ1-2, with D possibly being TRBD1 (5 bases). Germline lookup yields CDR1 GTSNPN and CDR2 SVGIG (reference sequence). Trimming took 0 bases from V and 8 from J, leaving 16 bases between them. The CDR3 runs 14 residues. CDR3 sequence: CAWSVQQGKEGYTF. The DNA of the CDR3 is TGTGCCTGGAGTGTACAGCAGGGAAAGGAAGGCTACACCTTC.

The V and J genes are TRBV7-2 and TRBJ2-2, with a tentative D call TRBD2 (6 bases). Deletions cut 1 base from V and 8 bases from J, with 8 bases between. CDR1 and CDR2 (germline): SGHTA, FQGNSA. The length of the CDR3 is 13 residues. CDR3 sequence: CASSLVGRGELFF. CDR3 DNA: TGTGCCAGCAGCTTAGTGGGGAGGGGGGAGCTGTTTTTT.

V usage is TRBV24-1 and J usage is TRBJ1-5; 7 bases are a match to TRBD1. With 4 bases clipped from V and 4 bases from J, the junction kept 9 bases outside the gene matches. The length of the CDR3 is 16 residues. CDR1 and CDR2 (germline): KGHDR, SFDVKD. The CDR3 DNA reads TGTGCCACCAGTGAATCCTACAGGGGCTGGAATCAGCCCCAGCATTTT. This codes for CATSESYRGWNQPQHF.

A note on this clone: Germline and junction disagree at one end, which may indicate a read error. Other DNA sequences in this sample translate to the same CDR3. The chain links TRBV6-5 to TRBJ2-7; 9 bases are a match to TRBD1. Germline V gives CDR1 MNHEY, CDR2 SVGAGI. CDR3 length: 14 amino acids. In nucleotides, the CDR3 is TGTGCCAGCAGGGTCGGGACAGGGCCCTATGAGCAGTACTTC. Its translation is CASRVGTGPYEQYF.

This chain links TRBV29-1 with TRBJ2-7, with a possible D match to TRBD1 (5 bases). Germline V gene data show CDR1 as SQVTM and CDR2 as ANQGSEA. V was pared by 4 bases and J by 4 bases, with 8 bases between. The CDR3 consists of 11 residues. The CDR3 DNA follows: TGCAGCGTTGCCCAGGGTTACGAGCAGTACTTC. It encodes CSVAQGYEQYF.

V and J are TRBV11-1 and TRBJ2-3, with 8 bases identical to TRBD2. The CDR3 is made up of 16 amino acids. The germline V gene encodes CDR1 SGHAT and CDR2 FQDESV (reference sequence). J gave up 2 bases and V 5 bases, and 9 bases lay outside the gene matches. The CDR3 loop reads CASSMAPGGPTDTQYF. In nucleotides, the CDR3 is TGTGCCAGCAGCATGGCCCCGGGGGGGCCCACAGATACGCAGTATTTT. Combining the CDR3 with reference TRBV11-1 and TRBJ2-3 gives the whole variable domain EAEVAQSPRYKITEKSQAVAFWCDPISGHATLYWYRQILGQGPELLVQFQDESVVDDSQLPKDRFSAERLKGVDSTLKIQPAELGDSAMYLCASSMAPGGPTDTQYFGPGTRLTVL.

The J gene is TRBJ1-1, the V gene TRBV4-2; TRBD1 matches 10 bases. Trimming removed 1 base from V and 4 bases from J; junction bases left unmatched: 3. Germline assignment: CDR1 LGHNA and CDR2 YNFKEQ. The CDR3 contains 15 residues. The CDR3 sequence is CASSQAGQGSTEAFF. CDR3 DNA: TGTGCCAGCAGCCAAGCGGGACAGGGGTCCACTGAAGCTTTCTTT.

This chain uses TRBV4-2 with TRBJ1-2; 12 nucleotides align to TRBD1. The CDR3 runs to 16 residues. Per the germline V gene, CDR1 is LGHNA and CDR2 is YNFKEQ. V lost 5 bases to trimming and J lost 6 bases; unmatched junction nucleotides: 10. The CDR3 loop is CASSAEGTGGLDGYTF. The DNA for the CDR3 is TGTGCCAGCAGCGCAGAGGGGACAGGGGGCTTGGATGGCTACACCTTC.

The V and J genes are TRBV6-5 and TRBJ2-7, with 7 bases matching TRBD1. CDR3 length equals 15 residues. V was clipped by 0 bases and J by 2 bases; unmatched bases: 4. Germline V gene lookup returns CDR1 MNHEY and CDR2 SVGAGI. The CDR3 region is CASSYSKGQAYEQYF. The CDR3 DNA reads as TGTGCCAGCAGTTACTCCAAAGGACAGGCCTACGAGCAGTACTTC.

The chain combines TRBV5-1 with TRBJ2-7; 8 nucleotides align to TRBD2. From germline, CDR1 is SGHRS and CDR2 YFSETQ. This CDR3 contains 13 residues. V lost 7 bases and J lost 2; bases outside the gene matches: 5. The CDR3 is CASRREVTYEQYF. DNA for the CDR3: TGCGCCAGCCGGCGGGAGGTAACCTACGAGCAGTACTTC.

The CDR3 coding sequence is TGTGCCAGCAGCCCACTGGCTAGCGGGGGAGAAGAGACCCAGTACTTC. Protein: CASSPLASGGEETQYF. J is TRBJ2-5 and V is TRBV11-2, with TRBD2 matching over 10 bases. The germline V gene encodes CDR1 SGHAT and CDR2 FQNNGV. The CDR3 is 16 amino acids. V was pared by 5 bases and J by 3 bases, with 9 bases of the junction left unmatched.

Written as DNA, the CDR3 is TGTGCCAGCAGCTTAGAACGGGGTAATCAGCCCCAGCATTTT. Amino acid sequence: CASSLERGNQPQHF. The chain combines TRBV11-2 with TRBJ1-5; D is undetermined. Trimming took 0 bases from V and 4 from J, leaving 7 bases between them. From germline, CDR1 is SGHAT and CDR2 FQNNGV. This CDR3 has 14 amino acids.

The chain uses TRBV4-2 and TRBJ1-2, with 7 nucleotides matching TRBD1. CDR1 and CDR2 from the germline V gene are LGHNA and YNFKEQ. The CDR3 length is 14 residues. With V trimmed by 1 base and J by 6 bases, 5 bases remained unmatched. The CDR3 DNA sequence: TGTGCCAGCAGCCAAGTAACGCAGGGGGATGGCTACACCTTC. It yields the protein CASSQVTQGDGYTF.

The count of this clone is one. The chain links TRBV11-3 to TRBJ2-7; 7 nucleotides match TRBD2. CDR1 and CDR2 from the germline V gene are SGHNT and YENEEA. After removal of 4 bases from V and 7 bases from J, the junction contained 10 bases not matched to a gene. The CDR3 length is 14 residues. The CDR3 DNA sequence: TGTGCCAGCAGCTCGGGCGGGGGAGGTGGAGAGCAGTACTTC. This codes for CASSSGGGGGEQYF.

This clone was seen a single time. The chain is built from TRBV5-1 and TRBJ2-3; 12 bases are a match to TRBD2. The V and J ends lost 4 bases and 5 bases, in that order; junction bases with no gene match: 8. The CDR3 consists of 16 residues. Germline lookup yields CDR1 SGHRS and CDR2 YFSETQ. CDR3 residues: CASSVTSGGLGDTQYF. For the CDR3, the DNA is TGCGCCAGCAGCGTTACTAGCGGGGGGTTGGGAGATACGCAGTATTTT.

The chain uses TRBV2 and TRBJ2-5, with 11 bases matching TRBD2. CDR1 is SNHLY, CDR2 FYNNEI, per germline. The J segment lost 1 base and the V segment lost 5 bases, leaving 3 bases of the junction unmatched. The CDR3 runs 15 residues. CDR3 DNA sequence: TGTGCCAGCAGTACAGGACTAGCGGGCCAAGAGACCCAGTACTTC. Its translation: CASSTGLAGQETQYF.

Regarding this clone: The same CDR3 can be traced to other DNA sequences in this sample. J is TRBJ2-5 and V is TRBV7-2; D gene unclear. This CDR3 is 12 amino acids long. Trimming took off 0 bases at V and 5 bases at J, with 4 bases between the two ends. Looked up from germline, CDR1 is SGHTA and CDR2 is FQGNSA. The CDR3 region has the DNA TGTGCCAGCAGCTTAGCCCGGGAGACCCAGTACTTC. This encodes CASSLARETQYF.

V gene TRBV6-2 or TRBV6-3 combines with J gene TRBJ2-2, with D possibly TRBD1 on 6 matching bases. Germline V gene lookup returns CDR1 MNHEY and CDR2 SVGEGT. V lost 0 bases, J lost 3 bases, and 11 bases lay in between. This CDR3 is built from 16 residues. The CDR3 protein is CASSYSPGQHTGELFF. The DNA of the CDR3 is TGTGCCAGCAGTTACTCTCCGGGACAACACACCGGGGAGCTGTTTTTT.

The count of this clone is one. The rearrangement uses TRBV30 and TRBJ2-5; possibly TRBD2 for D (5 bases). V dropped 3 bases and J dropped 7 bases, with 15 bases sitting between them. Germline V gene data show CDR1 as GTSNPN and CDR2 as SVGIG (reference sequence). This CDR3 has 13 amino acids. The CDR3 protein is CAWRSTVRGTQYF. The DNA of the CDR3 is TGTGCCTGGAGGTCCACGGTCCGGGGGACCCAGTACTTC.

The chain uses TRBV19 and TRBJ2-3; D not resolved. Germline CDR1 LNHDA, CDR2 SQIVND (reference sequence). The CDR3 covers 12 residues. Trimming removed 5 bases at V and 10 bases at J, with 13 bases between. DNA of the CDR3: TGTGCCAGTAGTGCCGGGTTATCTGCGCAGTATTTT. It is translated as CASSAGLSAQYF.

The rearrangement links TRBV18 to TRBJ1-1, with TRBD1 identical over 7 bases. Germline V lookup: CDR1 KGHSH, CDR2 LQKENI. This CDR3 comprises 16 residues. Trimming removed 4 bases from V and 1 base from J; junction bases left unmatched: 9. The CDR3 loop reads CASSQRQGKGNTEAFF. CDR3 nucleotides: TGTGCCAGCTCACAAAGACAGGGTAAGGGGAACACTGAAGCTTTCTTT.

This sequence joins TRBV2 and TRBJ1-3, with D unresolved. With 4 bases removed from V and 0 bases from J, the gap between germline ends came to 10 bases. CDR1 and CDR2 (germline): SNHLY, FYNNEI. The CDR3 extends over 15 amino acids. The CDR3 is CASSGASLSGNTIYF. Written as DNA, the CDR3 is TGTGCCAGCAGTGGAGCCAGTCTCTCTGGAAACACCATATATTTT.

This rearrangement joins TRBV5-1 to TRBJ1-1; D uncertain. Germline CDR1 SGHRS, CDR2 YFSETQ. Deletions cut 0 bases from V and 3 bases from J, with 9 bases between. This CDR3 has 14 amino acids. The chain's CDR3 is CASSLATSYTEAFF. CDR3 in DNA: TGCGCCAGCAGCTTGGCCACATCGTACACTGAAGCTTTCTTT.

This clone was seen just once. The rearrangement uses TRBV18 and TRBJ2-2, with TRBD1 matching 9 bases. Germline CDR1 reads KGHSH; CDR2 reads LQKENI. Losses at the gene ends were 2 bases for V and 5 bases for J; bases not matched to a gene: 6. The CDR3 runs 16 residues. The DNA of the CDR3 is TGTGCCAGCTCACCATCAGGAGACAGGGGGACCGGGGAGCTGTTTTTT. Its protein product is CASSPSGDRGTGELFF.

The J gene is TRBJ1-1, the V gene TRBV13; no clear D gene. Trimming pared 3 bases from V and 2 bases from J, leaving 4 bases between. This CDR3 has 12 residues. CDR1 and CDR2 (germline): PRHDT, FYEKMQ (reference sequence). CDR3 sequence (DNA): TGTGCCAGCAGCTTGGCTAACACTGAAGCTTTCTTT. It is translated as CASSLANTEAFF.

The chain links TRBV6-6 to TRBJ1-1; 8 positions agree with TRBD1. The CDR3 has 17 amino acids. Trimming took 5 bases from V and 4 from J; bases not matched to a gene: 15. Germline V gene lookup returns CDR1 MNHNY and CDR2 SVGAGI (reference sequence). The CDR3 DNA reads TGTGCCAGCAGTCCTTCGGGACAGGAAAGGATAAGCACTGAAGCTTTCTTT. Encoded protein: CASSPSGQERISTEAFF.

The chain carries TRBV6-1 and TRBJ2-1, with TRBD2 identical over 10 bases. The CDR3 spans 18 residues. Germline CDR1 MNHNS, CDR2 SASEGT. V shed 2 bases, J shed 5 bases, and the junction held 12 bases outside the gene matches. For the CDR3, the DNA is TGTGCCAGCAGTGAAAGGCCGAGGGTTCTAGCGGGGGACAATGAGCAGTTCTTC. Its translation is CASSERPRVLAGDNEQFF.

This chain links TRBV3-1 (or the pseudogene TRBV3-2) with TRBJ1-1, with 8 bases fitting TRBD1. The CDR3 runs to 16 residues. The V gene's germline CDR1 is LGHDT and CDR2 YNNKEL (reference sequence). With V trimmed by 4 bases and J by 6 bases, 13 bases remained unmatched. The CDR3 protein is CASSPALGQERAEAFF. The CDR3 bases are TGTGCCAGCAGCCCAGCCTTGGGACAGGAGAGAGCTGAAGCTTTCTTT.